Only a few counts were recorded for the clone carrying this TCR beta chain. The antigen remains undetermined. The data are from a study of glioma-infiltrating T cells. Overall study results and limits: Tissue-blood divergence was below expectation in non-neoplastic patients, above in gliomas. Only very few CDR3 sequences appeared in both tissue and blood.

V dropped 1 base and J dropped 8; count of bases not matched to a gene: 4. CDR3 length: 14 amino acids. Amplification of TCR alpha and beta CDR3 regions from RNA used iRepertoire nested multiplex PCR. For one-step reverse transcription and amplification, 100-400 ng of tissue mRNA or PBMC total RNA was used. TCRdb redid the calling of the multiplex PCR reads with MiXCR, one entry per CDR3 protein. The table lists 160,000 or so distinct CDR3 sequences, around 40% of them singletons, with about 5.2% in the top ten. This chain uses TRBV12-3 or TRBV12-4 with TRBJ1-5, with 8 nucleotides matching TRBD1. The receptor was derived from a human donor with low-grade glioma or glioblastoma, undergoing nonglioma brain surgery, or in good health (not recorded which). The source material was glioma tissue, nonneoplastic brain tissue, or PBMCs (not recorded which). DNA for the CDR3: TGTGCCAGCAGTTTAGGAGCAGGGGGCAAGCCCCAGCATTTT. Translation gives CASSLGAGGKPQHF.